The 17 T cell receptor beta chains listed next were all sequenced from one sample in a study of blood T cell repertoires in COVID-19. The repertoire was sequenced with immunoSEQ multiplex PCR; TCRdb's copy has only in-frame clones and lacks some. The sample has a few hundred thousand clones; about 90% are singletons. The sequencing input was PBMCs or T cells enriched from blood (not recorded which). The receptors derive from a young woman who had recovered from COVID-19.

V gene TRBV19 combines with J gene TRBJ1-1; 10 nucleotides line up with TRBD1. V gave up 4 bases and J gave up 2 bases; unmatched junction bases: 4. The CDR3 is 15 amino acids. The germline V gene has CDR1 LNHDA and CDR2 SQIVND (reference sequence). The CDR3 here is CASSTDRGQNTEAFF. The CDR3 region has the DNA TGTGCCAGTAGTACAGACAGGGGGCAAAACACTGAAGCTTTCTTT.

This sequence joins TRBV30 and TRBJ1-6; possible D gene TRBD1, 5 bases. The V end lost 3 bases, the J end lost 8 bases, and 11 bases lay between the germline ends. Looked up from germline, CDR1 is GTSNPN and CDR2 is SVGIG (reference sequence). CDR3 length: 13 residues. The CDR3 DNA reads as TGTGCCTGGAGGGACATCCCGGATTCACCCCTCCACTTT. Translating gives CAWRDIPDSPLHF.

The CDR3 DNA is TGTGCCAGTAGTATACTGTGGCAGGGGCTTTTTACGGGAAACACCATATATTTT. Translated, it gives CASSILWQGLFTGNTIYF. The rearrangement links TRBV19 to TRBJ1-3, with D perhaps TRBD1 (6 bases). V lost 2 bases and J lost 4, with 21 bases in between. The length of the CDR3 is 18 residues. The germline V gene encodes CDR1 LNHDA and CDR2 SQIVND (reference sequence).

This clone was observed a single time. The chain recombines TRBV15 with TRBJ1-2, with TRBD1 matching 10 bases. After removal of 3 bases from V and 5 bases from J, the junction contained 3 bases not matched to a gene. This CDR3 contains 14 residues. Germline CDR1 is LNHNV and CDR2 is YYDKDF (reference sequence). This chain's CDR3 is CATSSPGQGYGYTF. As DNA, the CDR3 is TGTGCCACCAGCAGCCCGGGACAGGGGTATGGCTACACCTTC.

The chain combines TRBV30 with TRBJ1-2; D not resolved. The germline gives CDR1 GTSNPN, CDR2 SVGIG (reference sequence). The germline V and J ends were trimmed by 3 bases and 4 bases, with 12 bases remaining between them. This CDR3 region has 13 residues. The CDR3 reads CAWRRGLGYGYTF. The CDR3 nucleotides are TGTGCCTGGAGGCGTGGACTAGGCTATGGCTACACCTTC.

This chain uses TRBV3-1 (or the pseudogene TRBV3-2) with TRBJ1-5; TRBD1 is a possible D gene (6 bases). V lost 1 base to trimming and J lost 7 bases, with 8 bases between them. From germline, CDR1 is LGHDT and CDR2 YNNKEL (reference sequence). The CDR3 has 13 amino acids. CDR3 sequence (DNA): TGTGCCAGCAGCCAAGCGGACAGCCAGCCCCAGCATTTT. Residues: CASSQADSQPQHF.

Notes on this clone: This sample also contains other DNA sequences that code for the same CDR3. This chain uses TRBV28 with TRBJ1-5; weak D call: TRBD1 (5 bases). The V gene's germline CDR1 is MDHEN and CDR2 SYDVKM. Trimming removed 2 bases from V and 2 bases from J, with 10 bases in between. The CDR3 loop spans 15 amino acids. The DNA for the CDR3 is TGTGCCAGCAGTTTACTGGGAGGGGGCAATCAGCCCCAGCATTTT. Its protein is CASSLLGGGNQPQHF.

This clone showed up just once. This chain links TRBV5-4 with TRBJ2-1; 16 nucleotides line up with TRBD2. Looked up from germline, CDR1 is SGHNT and CDR2 is YYREEE (reference sequence). Germline trimming cut 4 bases from V and 4 bases from J; bases unmatched to any gene: 2. The CDR3 is 16 residues long. This chain's CDR3 is CASSPGLAGGYNEQFF. The CDR3 DNA reads TGTGCCAGCAGCCCGGGACTAGCGGGGGGGTACAATGAGCAGTTCTTC.

This sequence joins TRBV7-9 and TRBJ2-3; 7 bases fit TRBD2. V lost 1 base to trimming and J lost 0 bases; unmatched junction nucleotides: 4. The germline CDR1 and CDR2 sequences are SEHNR and FQNEAQ (reference sequence). CDR3 length equals 16 residues. The CDR3 loop is CASSLVSSGSTDTQYF. The CDR3, as DNA: TGTGCCAGCAGCTTAGTGTCTAGCGGTAGCACAGATACGCAGTATTTT.

The rearrangement joins TRBV7-9 to TRBJ2-7, with 8 bases that match TRBD1. This CDR3 is built from 14 residues. The J segment lost 1 base and the V segment lost 4 bases, leaving 3 bases of the junction unmatched. Germline lookup yields CDR1 SEHNR and CDR2 FQNEAQ (reference sequence). The CDR3 DNA follows: TGTGCCAGCAGCTCCCGGGACAGGTCCTACGAGCAGTACTTC. The encoded protein is CASSSRDRSYEQYF.

This rearrangement joins TRBV5-4 to TRBJ1-2, with TRBD1 matching over 9 bases. J gave up 4 bases and V 5 bases, and 9 bases lay outside the gene matches. CDR3 length: 15 amino acids. Germline values: CDR1 SGHNT, CDR2 YYREEE (reference sequence). The CDR3 sequence is CASRRTGDSGYGYTF. CDR3 bases: TGTGCCAGCAGGCGGACAGGGGACAGCGGCTATGGCTACACCTTC. Complete variable domain (other parts from reference TRBV5-4 and TRBJ1-2): ETGVTQSPTHLIKTRGQQVTLRCSSQSGHNTVSWYQQALGQGPQFIFQYYREEENGRGNFPPRFSGLQFPNYSSELNVNALELDDSALYLCASRRTGDSGYGYTFGSGTRLTVV.

This sequence joins TRBV7-2 and TRBJ1-1, with D perhaps TRBD1 (6 bases). This CDR3 is built from 14 residues. V lost 5 bases and J 2 bases, leaving 12 bases between the germline ends. Germline loops: CDR1 SGHTA, CDR2 FQGNSA. The chain's CDR3 is CASSPRTDNTEAFF. The DNA for the CDR3 is TGTGCCAGCAGCCCGCGGACAGATAACACTGAAGCTTTCTTT. The full variable domain, in which reference TRBV7-2 and TRBJ1-1 provide the parts outside the CDR3, is GAGVSQSPSNKVTEKGKDVELRCDPISGHTALYWYRQSLGQGLEFLIYFQGNSAPDKSGLPSDRFSAERTGGSVSTLTIQRTQQEDSAVYLCASSPRTDNTEAFFGQGTRLTVV.

This clone has just a few counts. The chain couples TRBV10-2 to TRBJ2-7, with 11 bases lining up with TRBD2. There are 16 residues in the CDR3. CDR1 and CDR2 from the germline V gene are WSHSY and SAAADI. Trimming cost V 3 bases and J 6 bases; bases outside gene matches: 10. In DNA form, the CDR3 reads TGCGCCAGCAGTGACCTGACTAGCGGGGCATTAGGCGAGCAGTACTTC. It yields the protein CASSDLTSGALGEQYF.

Many counts were recorded for this clone. The genes are TRBV5-6 and TRBJ1-1; TRBD1 matches at 7 bases. The CDR3 spans 14 residues. CDR1 is SGHDT and CDR2 is YYEEEE in the germline V gene. J lost 5 bases, V lost 3 bases, and 7 bases had no gene match. CDR3 in amino acids: CASSSTGSRTEAFF. Written as DNA, the CDR3 is TGTGCCAGCAGCTCGACAGGGAGTAGAACTGAAGCTTTCTTT.

The genes are TRBV24-1 and TRBJ1-3; maybe TRBD1 (5 bases). The germline gives CDR1 KGHDR, CDR2 SFDVKD. The ends were cut back, 4 bases at V and 0 bases at J, with 12 bases in the middle. This CDR3 spans 16 amino acids. In nucleotides, the CDR3 is TGTGCCACCAGTGAGCGACAGCTCTTCTCTGGAAACACCATATATTTT. This sequence encodes CATSERQLFSGNTIYF.

The gene calls are TRBV12-3 or TRBV12-4 and TRBJ1-4, with D hard to call. Deletions cut 3 bases from V and 12 bases from J, with 14 bases between. This CDR3 has 13 amino acids. CDR3 DNA sequence: TGTGCCAGCAGTTTCTCGTCTACTGCGGAACTGTTTTTT. This gives the protein CASSFSSTAELFF.

The rearrangement links TRBV11-2 to TRBJ2-2; 8 bases agree with TRBD2. The germline gives CDR1 SGHAT, CDR2 FQNNGV. The CDR3 extends over 15 amino acids. V shed 3 bases, J shed 6 bases, and the junction held 6 bases outside the gene matches. CDR3 residues: CASSFTSGLPGELFF. The CDR3 DNA sequence: TGTGCCAGCAGCTTTACTAGCGGCTTGCCCGGGGAGCTGTTTTTT.